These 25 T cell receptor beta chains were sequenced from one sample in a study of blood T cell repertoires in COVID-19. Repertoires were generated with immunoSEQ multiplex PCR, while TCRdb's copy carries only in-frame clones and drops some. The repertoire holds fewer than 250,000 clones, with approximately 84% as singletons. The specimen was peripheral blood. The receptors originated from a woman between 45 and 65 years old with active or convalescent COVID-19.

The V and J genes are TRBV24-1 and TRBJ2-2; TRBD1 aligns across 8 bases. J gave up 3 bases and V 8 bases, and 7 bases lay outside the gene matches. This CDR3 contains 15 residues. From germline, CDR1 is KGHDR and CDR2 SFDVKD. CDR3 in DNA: TGTGCCACCACCGGTCCAGGGGGCGACACCGGGGAGCTGTTTTTT. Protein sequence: CATTGPGGDTGELFF.

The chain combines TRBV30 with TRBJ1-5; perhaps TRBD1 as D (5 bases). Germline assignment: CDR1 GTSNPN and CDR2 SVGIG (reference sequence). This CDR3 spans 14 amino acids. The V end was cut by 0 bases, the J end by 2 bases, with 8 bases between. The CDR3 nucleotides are TGTGCCTGGAGTGTCGGCAGGGGCAATCAGCCCCAGCATTTT. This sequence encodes CAWSVGRGNQPQHF.

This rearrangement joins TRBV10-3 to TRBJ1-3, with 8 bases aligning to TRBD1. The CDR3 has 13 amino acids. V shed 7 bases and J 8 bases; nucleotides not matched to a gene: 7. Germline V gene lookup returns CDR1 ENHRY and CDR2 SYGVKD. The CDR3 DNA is TGTGCCATCAAAGTAGGACAGGGCGACACCATATATTTT. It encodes CAIKVGQGDTIYF.

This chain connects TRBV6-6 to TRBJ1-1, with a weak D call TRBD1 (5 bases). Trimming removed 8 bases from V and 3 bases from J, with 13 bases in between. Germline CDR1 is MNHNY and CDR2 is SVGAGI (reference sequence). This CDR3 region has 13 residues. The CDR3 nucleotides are TGTGCCAGCTCAAGTCGGGGGGACACTGAAGCTTTCTTT. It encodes CASSSRGDTEAFF.

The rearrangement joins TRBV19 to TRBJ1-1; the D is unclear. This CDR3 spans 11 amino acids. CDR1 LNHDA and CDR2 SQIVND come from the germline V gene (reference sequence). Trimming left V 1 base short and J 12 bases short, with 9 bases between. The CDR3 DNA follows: TGTGCCAGTAGTATAGGGGAGGGATCTTTCTTT. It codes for CASSIGEGSFF.

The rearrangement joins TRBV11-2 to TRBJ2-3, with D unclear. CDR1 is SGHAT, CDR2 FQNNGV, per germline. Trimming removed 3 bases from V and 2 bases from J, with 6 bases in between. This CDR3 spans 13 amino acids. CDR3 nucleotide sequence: TGTGCCAGCAGCTTGTACTTCACAGATACGCAGTATTTT. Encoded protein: CASSLYFTDTQYF.

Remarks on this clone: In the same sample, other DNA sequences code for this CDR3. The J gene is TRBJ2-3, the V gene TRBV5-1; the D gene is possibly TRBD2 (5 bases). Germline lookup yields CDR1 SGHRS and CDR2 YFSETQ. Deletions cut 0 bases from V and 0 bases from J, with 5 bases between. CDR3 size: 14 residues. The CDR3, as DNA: TGCGCCAGCAGCTTGGGACTAAGCACAGATACGCAGTATTTT. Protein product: CASSLGLSTDTQYF.

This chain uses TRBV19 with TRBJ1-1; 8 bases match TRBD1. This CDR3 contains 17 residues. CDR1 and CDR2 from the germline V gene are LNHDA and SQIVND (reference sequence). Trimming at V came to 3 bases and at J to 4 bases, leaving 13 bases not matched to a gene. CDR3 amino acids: CASSIPSQGARGTEAFF. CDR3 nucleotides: TGTGCCAGTAGTATTCCGAGTCAGGGGGCTAGGGGCACTGAAGCTTTCTTT. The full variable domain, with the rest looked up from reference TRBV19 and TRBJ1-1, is DGGITQSPKYLFRKEGQNVTLSCEQNLNHDAMYWYRQDPGQGLRLIYYSQIVNDFQKGDIAEGYSVSREKKESFPLTVTSAQKNPTAFYLCASSIPSQGARGTEAFFGQGTRLTVV.

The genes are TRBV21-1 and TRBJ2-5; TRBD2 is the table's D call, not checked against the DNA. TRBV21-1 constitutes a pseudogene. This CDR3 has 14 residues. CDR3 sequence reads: CASSRTPRTETQYF. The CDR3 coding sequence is TGTGCCAGCAGCAGGACTCCAAGGACAGAGACCCAGTACTTC.

DNA of the CDR3: TGTGCCAGCAGTTTTGCGGGGCCGGGTGAGCAGTACGTC. Translated, it gives CASSFAGPGEQYV. This chain connects TRBV28 to TRBJ2-7, with D possibly TRBD2 on 6 matching bases. The V gene lost 3 bases and the J gene lost 7 bases, with 13 bases spanning the gap. The CDR3 spans 13 residues. Per the germline V gene, CDR1 is MDHEN and CDR2 is SYDVKM.

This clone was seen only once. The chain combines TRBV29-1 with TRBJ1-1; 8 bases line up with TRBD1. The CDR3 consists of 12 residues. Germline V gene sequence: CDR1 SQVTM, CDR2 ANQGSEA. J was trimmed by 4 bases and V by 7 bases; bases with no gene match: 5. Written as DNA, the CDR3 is TGCAGCGGCTATACAGGGGGCACTGAAGCTTTCTTT. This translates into CSGYTGGTEAFF.

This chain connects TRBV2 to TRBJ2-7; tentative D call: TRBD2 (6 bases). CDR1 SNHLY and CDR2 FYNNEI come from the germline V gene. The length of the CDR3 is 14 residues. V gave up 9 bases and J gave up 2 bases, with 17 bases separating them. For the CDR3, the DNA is TGTGCCAGTAGCGGACCACAAACGACCTACGAGCAGTACGTC. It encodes CASSGPQTTYEQYV.

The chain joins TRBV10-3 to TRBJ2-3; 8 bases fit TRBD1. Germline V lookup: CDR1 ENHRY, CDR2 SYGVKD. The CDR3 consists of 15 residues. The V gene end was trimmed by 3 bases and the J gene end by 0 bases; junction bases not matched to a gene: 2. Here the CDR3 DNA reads TGTGCCATCAGTGACGGACAGGGAAGCACAGATACGCAGTATTTT. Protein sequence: CAISDGQGSTDTQYF.

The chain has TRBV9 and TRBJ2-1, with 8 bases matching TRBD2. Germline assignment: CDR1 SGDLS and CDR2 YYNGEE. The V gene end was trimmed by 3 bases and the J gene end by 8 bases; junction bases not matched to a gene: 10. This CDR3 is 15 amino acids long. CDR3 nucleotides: TGTGCCAGCAGCGCCCGGGGGGGCCGTTTTGATGAGCAGTTCTTC. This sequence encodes CASSARGGRFDEQFF.

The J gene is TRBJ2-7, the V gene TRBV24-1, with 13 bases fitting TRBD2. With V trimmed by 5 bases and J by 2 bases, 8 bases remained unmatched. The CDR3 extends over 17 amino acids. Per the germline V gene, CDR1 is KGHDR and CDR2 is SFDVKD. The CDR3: CATSAKTTSGGTYEQYV. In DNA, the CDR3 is TGTGCCACCAGTGCTAAAACGACTAGCGGGGGGACCTACGAGCAGTACGTC.

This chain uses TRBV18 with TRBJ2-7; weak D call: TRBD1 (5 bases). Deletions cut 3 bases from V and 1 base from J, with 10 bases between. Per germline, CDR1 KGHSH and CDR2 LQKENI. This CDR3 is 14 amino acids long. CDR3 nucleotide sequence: TGTGCCAGCTCACCGGACAAGGGGTCCTACGAGCAGTACTTC. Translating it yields CASSPDKGSYEQYF.

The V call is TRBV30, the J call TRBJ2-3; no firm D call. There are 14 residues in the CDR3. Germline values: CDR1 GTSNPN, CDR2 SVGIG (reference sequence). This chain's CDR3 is CGSVKARRTDTQYF. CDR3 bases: TGTGGAAGTGTCAAAGCCCGTCGCACAGATACGCAGTATTTT.

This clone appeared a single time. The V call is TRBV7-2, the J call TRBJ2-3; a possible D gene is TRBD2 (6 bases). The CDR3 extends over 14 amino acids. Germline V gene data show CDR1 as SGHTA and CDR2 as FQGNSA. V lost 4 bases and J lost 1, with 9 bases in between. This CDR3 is CASSSPSGTDTQYF. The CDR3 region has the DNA TGTGCCAGCAGCTCCCCTAGCGGCACAGATACGCAGTATTTT. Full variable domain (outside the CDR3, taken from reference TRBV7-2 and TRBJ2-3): GAGVSQSPSNKVTEKGKDVELRCDPISGHTALYWYRQSLGQGLEFLIYFQGNSAPDKSGLPSDRFSAERTGGSVSTLTIQRTQQEDSAVYLCASSSPSGTDTQYFGPGTRLTVL.

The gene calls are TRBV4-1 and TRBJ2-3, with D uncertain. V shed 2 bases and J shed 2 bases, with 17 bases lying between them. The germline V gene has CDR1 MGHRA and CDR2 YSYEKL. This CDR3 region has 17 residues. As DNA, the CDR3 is TGCGCCAGCAGCCAAAACCCCGCGCGGCAAAACACAGATACGCAGTATTTT. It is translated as CASSQNPARQNTDTQYF.

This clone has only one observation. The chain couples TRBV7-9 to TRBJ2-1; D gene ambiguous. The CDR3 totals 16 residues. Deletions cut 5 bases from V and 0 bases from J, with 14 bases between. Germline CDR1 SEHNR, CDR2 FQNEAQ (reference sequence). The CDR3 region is CASSGPRVSSYNEQFF. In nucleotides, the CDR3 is TGTGCCAGCAGCGGGCCCAGAGTGAGCTCCTACAATGAGCAGTTCTTC. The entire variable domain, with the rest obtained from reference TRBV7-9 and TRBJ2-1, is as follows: DTGVSQNPRHKITKRGQNVTFRCDPISEHNRLYWYRQTLGQGPEFLTYFQNEAQLEKSRLLSDRFSAERPKGSFSTLEIQRTEQGDSAMYLCASSGPRVSSYNEQFFGPGTRLTVL.

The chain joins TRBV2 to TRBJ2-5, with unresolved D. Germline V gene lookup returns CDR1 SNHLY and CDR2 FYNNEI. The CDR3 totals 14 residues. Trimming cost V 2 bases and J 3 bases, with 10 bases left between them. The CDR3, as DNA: TGTGCCAGCAGTGAATCAGAAGTGAAAGAGACCCAGTACTTC. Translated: CASSESEVKETQYF.

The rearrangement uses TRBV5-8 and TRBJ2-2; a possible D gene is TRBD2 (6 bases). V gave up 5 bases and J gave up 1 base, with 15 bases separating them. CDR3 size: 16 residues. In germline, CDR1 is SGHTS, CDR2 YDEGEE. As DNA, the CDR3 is TGTGCCAGCAGACGCGGGACGGTTCTGAACACCGGGGAGCTGTTTTTT. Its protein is CASRRGTVLNTGELFF.

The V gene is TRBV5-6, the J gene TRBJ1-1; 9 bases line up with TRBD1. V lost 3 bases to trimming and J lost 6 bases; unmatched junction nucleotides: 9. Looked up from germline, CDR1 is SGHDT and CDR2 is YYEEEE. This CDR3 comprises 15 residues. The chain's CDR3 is CASSWGDREGSEAFF. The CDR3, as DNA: TGTGCCAGCAGCTGGGGGGACAGGGAGGGTTCTGAAGCTTTCTTT.

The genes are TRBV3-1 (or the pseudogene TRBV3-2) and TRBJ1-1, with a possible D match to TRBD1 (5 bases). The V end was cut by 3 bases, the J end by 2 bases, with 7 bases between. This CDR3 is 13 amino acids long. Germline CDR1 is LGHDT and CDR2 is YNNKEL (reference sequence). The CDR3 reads CASSHRGNTEAFF. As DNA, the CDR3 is TGTGCCAGCAGCCATAGGGGAAACACTGAAGCTTTCTTT.

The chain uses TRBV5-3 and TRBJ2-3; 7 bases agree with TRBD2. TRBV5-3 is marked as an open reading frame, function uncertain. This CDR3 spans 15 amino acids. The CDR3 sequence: CAYLLGGGSTDTQYF. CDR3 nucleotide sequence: TGTGCATATCTCCTTGGGGGAGGGAGTACAGATACGCAGTATTTT.